This is a list of T cell receptor beta chains from one sample in a study of shared clonotypes between healthy human individuals. Using immunoSEQ multiplex PCR, the repertoire was profiled, and TCRdb retains in-frame clones only, with some absent. The sample has roughly 2 million clones; roughly 94% are singletons. The material sequenced was naive CD4+ T cells sorted from blood. Receptor source: a man younger than 30 in good health. The CDR3 runs from the conserved cysteine through the conserved F or W. The D gene is left open where the match is weak. Size values are once, few and many counts, or a class for expanded clones, and some rows have none.

TRBV30	.	TRBJ2-2	.	CAWSAFLGELFF	TGTGCCTGGAGCGCCTTTTTAGGGGAGCTGTTTTTT
TRBV30	.	TRBJ1-5	.	CAWSLDRNQPQHF	TGTGCCTGGAGTCTGGACAGAAATCAGCCCCAGCATTTT
TRBV19	once	TRBJ2-3	.	CASSIVNRRTDTQYF	TGTGCCAGTAGTATAGTGAACAGGCGCACAGATACGCAGTATTTT
TRBV5-6	.	TRBJ2-2	.	CATLKSGGGNTGELFF	TGTGCTACCCTTAAGAGTGGGGGTGGCAACACCGGGGAGCTGTTTTTT
TRBV6-6	.	TRBJ1-1	.	CASSYSVFSTEAFF	TGTGCCAGCAGTTACAGCGTATTCAGTACTGAAGCTTTCTTT
TRBV18	.	TRBJ2-7	.	CASSPSQGGVYEQYF	TGTGCCAGCTCACCTTCCCAGGGGGGAGTCTACGAGCAGTACTTC
TRBV6-1	.	TRBJ1-2	.	CASSKTPLYGYTF	TGTGCCAGCAGTAAGACTCCGCTCTATGGCTACACCTTC
TRBV10-2	.	TRBJ1-1	.	CASRSPDPFGMNTEAFF	TGCGCCAGCCGGTCACCCGACCCATTTGGCATGAACACTGAAGCTTTCTTT
TRBV4-1	once	TRBJ2-2	TRBD1	CASSQDLPGQGLPGELFF	TGCGCCAGCAGCCAAGATCTCCCGGGACAGGGGCTTCCCGGGGAGCTGTTTTTT
TRBV5-1	.	TRBJ2-7	.	CASRREYEQYF	TGCGCCAGCAGGAGGGAATACGAGCAGTACTTC
TRBV27	.	TRBJ1-1	.	CASSLSPMNTEAFF	TGTGCCAGCAGTTTAAGTCCTATGAACACTGAAGCTTTCTTT
TRBV5-4	.	TRBJ2-5	TRBD1	CASSVGQGQETQYF	TGTGCCAGCAGCGTGGGACAGGGGCAAGAGACCCAGTACTTC
TRBV14	.	TRBJ1-1	.	CASSQKLLNTEAFF	TGTGCCAGCAGCCAAAAGCTTCTGAACACTGAAGCTTTCTTT
TRBV7-8	.	TRBJ2-5	.	CASSLEEGRETQYF	TGTGCCAGCAGCTTAGAAGAGGGCAGGGAGACCCAGTACTTC
TRBV6-5	.	TRBJ1-1	.	CASRVTVLREAFF	TGTGCCAGCAGGGTGACAGTTTTACGTGAAGCTTTCTTT
TRBV5-6	.	TRBJ1-2	.	CASSPDRGYGYTF	TGTGCCAGCAGCCCCGACAGAGGCTATGGCTACACCTTC
TRBV19	.	TRBJ1-4	.	CASRPGRVVYYEKLFF	TGTGCCAGTAGACCTGGCAGGGTCGTTTATTATGAAAAACTGTTTTTT
TRBV9	.	TRBJ2-7	.	CASSTRQESYEQYF	TGTGCCAGCAGCACACGACAGGAATCCTACGAGCAGTACTTC
TRBV6-5	.	TRBJ2-7	.	CASSPRGYEQYF	TGTGCCAGCAGTCCTCGGGGGTACGAGCAGTACTTC
TRBV7-9	once	TRBJ2-5	TRBD2	CASSHPSGRAQETQYF	TGTGCCAGCAGCCACCCTAGCGGGAGGGCCCAAGAGACCCAGTACTTC
TRBV7-8	.	TRBJ1-4	.	CASSLAGGGEKLFF	TGTGCCAGCAGCTTAGCAGGGGGAGGCGAAAAACTGTTTTTT
TRBV6-6	.	TRBJ1-3	.	CASNFGGSTGNTIYF	TGTGCCAGCAATTTTGGAGGATCGACTGGAAACACCATATATTTT
TRBV18	.	TRBJ2-7	TRBD2	CASSPPQREGREQYF	TGTGCCAGCTCACCTCCCCAGCGGGAGGGCCGCGAGCAGTACTTC
TRBV27	.	TRBJ2-7	TRBD1	CASSSRDRGPSYEQYF	TGTGCCAGCAGTTCCAGAGACAGGGGGCCCTCCTACGAGCAGTACTTC
TRBV2	.	TRBJ2-2	TRBD1	CASSEVGQGTGELFF	TGTGCCAGCAGTGAAGTAGGACAGGGGACCGGGGAGCTGTTTTTT
TRBV18	.	TRBJ2-5	.	CASSPLDQETQYF	TGTGCCAGCTCACCACTCGATCAAGAGACCCAGTACTTC
TRBV30	.	TRBJ2-2	.	CAWSVLVTGELFF	TGTGCCTGGAGTGTACTTGTCACCGGGGAGCTGTTTTTT
TRBV4-3	once	TRBJ2-4	.	CASSQDSGWGNIQYF	TGCGCCAGCAGCCAAGATTCGGGGTGGGGAAACATTCAGTACTTC
TRBV27	.	TRBJ1-5	TRBD1	CASSFRRPGQGAIGEQPQHF	TGTGCCAGCAGTTTCCGGCGACCGGGACAGGGGGCGATTGGGGAACAGCCCCAGCATTTT
TRBV7-9	.	TRBJ1-4	.	CASSLGGAPNEKLFF	TGTGCCAGCAGCTTAGGGGGGGCGCCGAATGAAAAACTGTTTTTT
TRBV7-9	.	TRBJ1-1	TRBD1	CASSNRPQGANTEAFF	TGTGCCAGCAGCAACCGACCCCAGGGGGCGAACACTGAAGCTTTCTTT
TRBV28	once	TRBJ2-7	TRBD1	CASFGTGLSYEQYF	TGTGCCAGCTTCGGGACAGGCCTCTCCTACGAGCAGTACTTC
TRBV6-5	.	TRBJ1-3	.	CASRSSGNTIYF	TGTGCCAGCAGATCTTCAGGAAACACCATATATTTT
TRBV21-1	few	TRBJ1-1	.	CASSRLNTEAFF	TGTGCCAGCAGCAGGCTGAACACTGAAGCTTTCTTT
TRBV30	.	TRBJ1-4	.	CAWSTGATTTNEKLFF	TGTGCCTGGAGTACGGGAGCTACTACAACTAATGAAAAACTGTTTTTT
TRBV2	.	TRBJ1-5	.	CASSVEGDSNQPQHF	TGTGCCAGCAGTGTCGAGGGAGACAGCAATCAGCCCCAGCATTTT
TRBV6-1	.	TRBJ2-2	TRBD1	CATRTGNTGELFF	TGTGCCACACGGACAGGGAACACCGGGGAGCTGTTTTTT
TRBV5-1	.	TRBJ2-5	TRBD2	CASSLLAGVQETQYF	TGCGCCAGCAGCTTGTTAGCGGGGGTGCAAGAGACCCAGTACTTC
TRBV5-6	.	TRBJ2-5	.	CASSLIEARGETQYF	TGTGCCAGCAGCTTGATTGAGGCCCGAGGGGAGACCCAGTACTTC
TRBV5-6	once	TRBJ2-1	.	CASSLYRGYNEQFF	TGTGCCAGCAGCTTGTATCGGGGTTACAATGAGCAGTTCTTC
TRBV5-6	.	TRBJ2-2	TRBD1	CASSSGQGGRTGELFF	TGTGCCAGCAGCTCTGGACAGGGGGGGAGGACCGGGGAGCTGTTTTTT
TRBV5-1	.	TRBJ2-3	.	CASRGRGTLSTDTQYF	TGCGCCAGCAGGGGACGCGGGACTCTGTCCACAGATACGCAGTATTTT
TRBV9	once	TRBJ1-6	TRBD1	CASSEQGATGSPLHF	TGTGCCAGCAGCGAACAGGGGGCTACTGGTTCACCCCTCCACTTT
TRBV6-6	.	TRBJ1-5	.	CASSTGRYSNQPQHF	TGTGCCAGCAGTACGGGTCGGTATAGCAATCAGCCCCAGCATTTT
TRBV18	once	TRBJ2-5	.	CASSPYRGQETQYF	TGTGCCAGCTCACCATATCGCGGTCAAGAGACCCAGTACTTC
TRBV6-1	.	TRBJ2-5	TRBD2	CASSAGTSGGQETQYF	TGTGCCAGCAGTGCCGGGACTAGCGGGGGGCAGGAGACCCAGTACTTC
TRBV7-7	.	TRBJ2-3	.	CASGRDSGDTQYF	TGTGCTAGCGGCCGGGACAGCGGGGATACGCAGTATTTT
TRBV7-7	.	TRBJ2-3	.	CASSFWEGGTDTQYF	TGTGCTAGCAGCTTTTGGGAAGGGGGGACAGATACGCAGTATTTT
TRBV7-2	.	TRBJ2-7	.	CASSFSGTYEQYF	TGTGCCAGCAGCTTTTCAGGGACCTACGAGCAGTACTTC
TRBV30	.	TRBJ2-1	.	CAWSVDNYNEQFF	TGTGCCTGGAGTGTAGATAATTACAATGAGCAGTTCTTC
TRBV5-6	.	TRBJ1-6	.	CASSSTTYNSPLHF	TGTGCCAGCAGCTCGACAACCTATAATTCACCCCTCCACTTT
TRBV15	.	TRBJ2-7	.	CATSNLGTGSSYEQYF	TGTGCCACCAGCAACCTGGGGACGGGCAGCTCCTACGAGCAGTACTTC
TRBV18	.	TRBJ1-3	.	CASSPGTGEVTIYF	TGTGCCAGCTCGCCCGGGACGGGGGAGGTCACCATATATTTT
TRBV5-4	.	TRBJ2-2	TRBD1	CASSFGGTGGNTGELFF	TGTGCCAGCAGCTTTGGCGGGACAGGGGGAAACACCGGGGAGCTGTTTTTT
TRBV7-9	once	TRBJ1-4	TRBD1	CASSATGTGNEKLFF	TGTGCCAGCAGCGCCACCGGGACAGGGAATGAAAAACTGTTTTTT
TRBV13	once	TRBJ2-3	TRBD2	CASRRLAGRDTQYF	TGTGCCAGCAGGCGACTAGCGGGGAGAGATACGCAGTATTTT
TRBV30	once	TRBJ2-6	.	CAWSSGSGANVLTF	TGTGCCTGGAGTTCAGGGTCTGGGGCCAACGTCCTGACTTTC
TRBV7-2	.	TRBJ2-2	TRBD1	CASSLRQGNTGELFF	TGTGCCAGCAGCTTAAGACAGGGGAACACCGGGGAGCTGTTTTTT